The 3 T cell receptor beta chains given below trace back to one sample, sequenced in a study of blood T cell repertoires in COVID-19. Sequencing was performed with immunoSEQ multiplex PCR; in TCRdb, only in-frame clones are kept and a portion is missing. This repertoire shows about 170,000 clones, more than 85% found once; its top ten account for under 3%. The sample comprised peripheral blood. These receptors were collected from a woman over 75 with COVID-19, enrolled during active disease.

This clone showed up just a few times. The chain employs TRBV7-3 and TRBJ2-3; 7 nucleotides line up with TRBD1. V gave up 5 bases and J gave up 6 bases; unmatched junction bases: 5. Germline V gives CDR1 SGHTA, CDR2 FQGTGA. This CDR3 is 13 amino acids long. CDR3 sequence: CASSVSTGDTQYF. Here the CDR3 DNA reads TGTGCCAGCAGCGTTTCGACAGGGGATACGCAGTATTTT. The variable domain in full, completed from reference TRBV7-3 and TRBJ2-3, reads GAGVSQTPSNKVTEKGKYVELRCDPISGHTALYWYRQSLGQGPEFLIYFQGTGAADDSGLPNDRFFAVRPEGSVSTLKIQRTERGDSAVYLCASSVSTGDTQYFGPGTRLTVL.

In its sample, this clone was seen once. The rearrangement uses TRBV11-3 and TRBJ2-7; TRBD2 matches 9 bases. The germline gives CDR1 SGHNT, CDR2 YENEEA. V dropped 3 bases and J dropped 6; count of bases not matched to a gene: 0. The CDR3 runs 12 residues. The CDR3 loop is CASSFSGGEQYF. The CDR3 nucleotides are TGTGCCAGCAGCTTTAGCGGGGGCGAGCAGTACTTC.

This clone has a handful of counts. J is TRBJ2-7 and V is TRBV10-2; no clear D. Germline lookup yields CDR1 WSHSY and CDR2 SAAADI. This CDR3 is built from 12 residues. The V gene lost 1 base and the J gene lost 3 bases, with 4 bases spanning the gap. The CDR3 here is CASSEFRYEQYF. The CDR3 DNA reads as TGCGCCAGCAGTGAGTTCCGCTACGAGCAGTACTTC.